These 31 T cell receptor beta chains were sequenced from one sample in a study of blood T cell repertoires in COVID-19. The data were produced by immunoSEQ multiplex PCR, yet TCRdb's version contains in-frame clones alone and is incomplete. The repertoire holds about 300,000 clones, with approximately 86% as singletons. The sequencing sample was made of PBMCs or T cells enriched from blood (not recorded which). These receptors all stem from a woman aged 18-29 years who had recovered from COVID-19.

This sequence joins TRBV7-3 and TRBJ2-3; D remains unclear. CDR1 and CDR2 (germline): SGHTA, FQGTGA. Trimming pared 0 bases from V and 1 base from J, leaving 5 bases between. CDR3 length equals 14 residues. CDR3 bases: TGTGCCAGCAGCTTAACGTTCGGCACAGATACGCAGTATTTT. Its translation is CASSLTFGTDTQYF. Based on the CDR3 plus reference TRBV7-3 and TRBJ2-3, the full variable domain is GAGVSQTPSNKVTEKGKYVELRCDPISGHTALYWYRQSLGQGPEFLIYFQGTGAADDSGLPNDRFFAVRPEGSVSTLKIQRTERGDSAVYLCASSLTFGTDTQYFGPGTRLTVL.

The chain couples TRBV10-3 to TRBJ1-1; a possible D gene is TRBD1 (5 bases). Deletions cut 3 bases from V and 0 bases from J, with 11 bases between. Germline V lookup: CDR1 ENHRY, CDR2 SYGVKD. CDR3 length: 15 amino acids. The CDR3 DNA reads as TGTGCCATCAGTGAACCGACAGCCTTGAACACTGAAGCTTTCTTT. Translating it yields CAISEPTALNTEAFF.

The chain recombines TRBV9 with TRBJ1-1, with 9 bases fitting TRBD1. Per the germline V gene, CDR1 is SGDLS and CDR2 is YYNGEE. V shed 4 bases and J 2 bases; nucleotides not matched to a gene: 6. There are 15 residues in the CDR3. CDR3: CASSTQTGGNTEAFF. In DNA, the CDR3 is TGTGCCAGCAGCACCCAGACAGGGGGAAACACTGAAGCTTTCTTT.

The CDR3 DNA reads as TGTGCCAGCAGCACCACCGCAAGACAGGGAGATTCCTACAATGAGCAGTTCTTC. Its protein is CASSTTARQGDSYNEQFF. The chain is built from TRBV7-9 and TRBJ2-1; 7 positions agree with TRBD1. After removal of 5 bases from V and 1 base from J, the junction contained 14 bases not matched to a gene. The V gene's germline CDR1 is SEHNR and CDR2 FQNEAQ (reference sequence). The CDR3 is 18 residues long. The entire variable domain, with the rest obtained from reference TRBV7-9 and TRBJ2-1, is as follows: DTGVSQNPRHKITKRGQNVTFRCDPISEHNRLYWYRQTLGQGPEFLTYFQNEAQLEKSRLLSDRFSAERPKGSFSTLEIQRTEQGDSAMYLCASSTTARQGDSYNEQFFGPGTRLTVL.

V and J are TRBV30 and TRBJ1-2, with no clear D. Trimming removed 2 bases at V and 1 base at J, with 8 bases between. Germline values: CDR1 GTSNPN, CDR2 SVGIG (reference sequence). The CDR3 covers 13 residues. CDR3 bases: TGTGCCTGGAGTCCCTCAGTTAACTATGGCTACACCTTC. Translation: CAWSPSVNYGYTF.

This chain connects TRBV19 to TRBJ2-1; 10 bases align to TRBD2. V shed 6 bases, J shed 6 bases, and the junction held 8 bases outside the gene matches. This CDR3 has 15 amino acids. CDR1 and CDR2 from the germline V gene are LNHDA and SQIVND (reference sequence). The CDR3 nucleotides read TGTGCCAGTAGCCCCGGGACTAGCGTCGTCAATGAGCAGTTCTTC. Protein sequence: CASSPGTSVVNEQFF. The variable domain in full, completed from reference TRBV19 and TRBJ2-1, reads DGGITQSPKYLFRKEGQNVTLSCEQNLNHDAMYWYRQDPGQGLRLIYYSQIVNDFQKGDIAEGYSVSREKKESFPLTVTSAQKNPTAFYLCASSPGTSVVNEQFFGPGTRLTVL.

The V call is TRBV4-1, the J call TRBJ1-2, with 9 positions matching TRBD1. This CDR3 is built from 17 residues. Germline V gene data show CDR1 as MGHRA and CDR2 as YSYEKL. The ends lost 4 bases at V and 11 bases at J; junction bases unmatched: 20. CDR3 nucleotide sequence: TGCGCCAGCAGCCTTATCCCGGGACAGGGCCAAATTCCGAGATACACCTTC. Protein: CASSLIPGQGQIPRYTF.

The CDR3 reads CASSIVRGTSYNEQFF. Written as DNA, the CDR3 is TGTGCCAGTAGTATAGTACGCGGGACCTCCTACAATGAGCAGTTCTTC. The chain is built from TRBV19 and TRBJ2-1, with D maybe TRBD2 (6 bases). From germline, CDR1 is LNHDA and CDR2 SQIVND (reference sequence). The CDR3 loop spans 16 amino acids. V gave up 1 base and J gave up 0 bases, with 10 bases separating them. Full variable domain (remainder filled in from reference TRBV19 and TRBJ2-1): DGGITQSPKYLFRKEGQNVTLSCEQNLNHDAMYWYRQDPGQGLRLIYYSQIVNDFQKGDIAEGYSVSREKKESFPLTVTSAQKNPTAFYLCASSIVRGTSYNEQFFGPGTRLTVL.

The genes are TRBV4-1 and TRBJ1-1; D is ambiguous. Trimming removed 10 bases from V and 3 bases from J, with 18 bases in between. CDR3 length equals 14 residues. The germline V gene has CDR1 MGHRA and CDR2 YSYEKL. CDR3: CATPGVRWYTEAFF. The CDR3 DNA reads TGCGCCACTCCCGGTGTGAGATGGTACACTGAAGCTTTCTTT.

This chain connects TRBV7-2 to TRBJ2-2; a possible D gene is TRBD1 (5 bases). The CDR3 runs to 16 residues. With 5 bases removed from V and 4 bases from J, the gap between germline ends came to 17 bases. Germline CDR1 reads SGHTA; CDR2 reads FQGNSA. CDR3 DNA sequence: TGTGCCAGCAGCCGTCCAGGGCAGGGTAGCACCGGGGAGCTGTTTTTT. Amino acid sequence: CASSRPGQGSTGELFF.

The genes are TRBV25-1 and TRBJ1-5; 10 positions match TRBD1. Germline values: CDR1 MGHDK, CDR2 SYGVNS. Germline trimming cut 3 bases from V and 7 bases from J; bases unmatched to any gene: 3. The CDR3 is made up of 14 amino acids. The CDR3 sequence: CASSETGGRQPQHF. Here the CDR3 DNA reads TGTGCCAGCAGTGAGACAGGGGGCCGACAGCCCCAGCATTTT.

The J gene is TRBJ2-1, the V gene TRBV7-8, with 10 bases identical to TRBD2. Unmatched junction bases numbered 6, after V lost 6 bases and J lost 4 bases. The length of the CDR3 is 15 residues. Looked up from germline, CDR1 is SGHVS and CDR2 is FQNEAQ. The DNA of the CDR3 is TGTGCCAGCAGGGCTACTAGCGGGGAATACAATGAGCAGTTCTTC. Its protein is CASRATSGEYNEQFF.

The rearrangement joins TRBV24-1 to TRBJ2-3; D remains ambiguous. The CDR3 is made up of 13 amino acids. CDR1 is KGHDR, CDR2 SFDVKD, per germline. V lost 2 bases and J 5 bases, leaving 7 bases between the germline ends. The CDR3 DNA is TGTGCCACCAGTGATTACGGCGGAGATACGCAGTATTTT. This translates into CATSDYGGDTQYF.

V and J are TRBV19 and TRBJ2-7, with 9 bases that match TRBD1. The CDR3 runs to 15 residues. CDR1 LNHDA and CDR2 SQIVND come from the germline V gene (reference sequence). The V and J ends lost 4 bases and 0 bases, in that order; junction bases with no gene match: 4. The CDR3 sequence is CASSTGTGISYEQYF. The CDR3 nucleotides are TGTGCCAGTAGTACCGGGACAGGGATCTCCTACGAGCAGTACTTC.

The chain couples TRBV19 to TRBJ1-2; possible D gene TRBD1, 5 bases. Per the germline V gene, CDR1 is LNHDA and CDR2 is SQIVND (reference sequence). V shed 7 bases and J shed 8 bases, with 14 bases lying between them. The CDR3 spans 12 residues. The CDR3 DNA reads TGTGCCAGTACCGATGGGGCCTTCGGCTACACCTTC. Translated, it gives CASTDGAFGYTF.

This chain uses TRBV3-1 (or the pseudogene TRBV3-2) with TRBJ2-7; D might be TRBD1 (6 bases). The CDR3 is 14 residues long. The V end lost 1 base, the J end lost 3 bases, and 10 bases lay between the germline ends. CDR1 and CDR2 (germline): LGHDT, YNNKEL (reference sequence). The CDR3 loop is CASSQASRGYEQYF. The CDR3 DNA reads TGTGCCAGCAGCCAAGCGTCCAGGGGCTACGAGCAGTACTTC.

This clone came up a few times. J is TRBJ1-3 and V is TRBV25-1, with D maybe TRBD1 (6 bases). V was pared by 2 bases and J by 0 bases, with 17 bases between. Germline V gene data show CDR1 as MGHDK and CDR2 as SYGVNS. CDR3 length equals 18 residues. The chain's CDR3 is CASSETETGPYSGNTIYF. CDR3 bases: TGTGCCAGCAGTGAAACTGAGACAGGTCCTTACTCTGGAAACACCATATATTTT. Full variable domain (outside the CDR3, taken from reference TRBV25-1 and TRBJ1-3): EADIYQTPRYLVIGTGKKITLECSQTMGHDKMYWYQQDPGMELHLIHYSYGVNSTEKGDLSSESTVSRIRTEHFPLTLESARPSHTSQYLCASSETETGPYSGNTIYFGEGSWLTVV.

The chain links TRBV3-1 (or the pseudogene TRBV3-2) to TRBJ1-5, with 9 bases that match TRBD1. V lost 4 bases, J lost 3 bases, and 4 bases stayed unmatched. Germline V gene lookup returns CDR1 LGHDT and CDR2 YNNKEL (reference sequence). The CDR3 extends over 15 amino acids. This CDR3 reads CASSRGTGTNQPQHF. CDR3 bases: TGTGCCAGCAGCCGCGGGACAGGGACCAATCAGCCCCAGCATTTT.

Here the CDR3 DNA reads TGTGCCAGCAGTTACGCACCGGGACAGGGGGCCTACGAGCAGTACTTC. It codes for CASSYAPGQGAYEQYF. The gene calls are TRBV6-5 and TRBJ2-7, with 11 bases fitting TRBD1. Trimming removed 2 bases from V and 2 bases from J; junction bases left unmatched: 5. In germline, CDR1 is MNHEY, CDR2 SVGAGI. The CDR3 extends over 16 amino acids.

The chain has TRBV5-4 and TRBJ1-4; D perhaps matches TRBD1 (5 bases). The CDR3 contains 16 residues. Germline-derived CDR1 and CDR2 are SGHNT and YYREEE (reference sequence). V shed 4 bases and J shed 2 bases, with 15 bases lying between them. The CDR3 loop is CASSPGPRATNEKLFF. The CDR3, as DNA: TGTGCCAGCAGCCCGGGCCCCAGGGCCACTAATGAAAAACTGTTTTTT.

The J gene is TRBJ2-1, the V gene TRBV7-9; D is unclear. CDR1 and CDR2 (germline): SEHNR, FQNEAQ (reference sequence). CDR3 size: 14 residues. Trimming pared 3 bases from V and 0 bases from J, leaving 6 bases between. CDR3 protein: CASSFISSYNEQFF. CDR3 in DNA: TGTGCCAGCAGCTTCATTAGCTCCTACAATGAGCAGTTCTTC.

The genes are TRBV18 and TRBJ1-4; D gene ambiguous. CDR1 and CDR2 (germline): KGHSH, LQKENI. The CDR3 consists of 13 residues. The V gene lost 4 bases and the J gene lost 5 bases, with 8 bases spanning the gap. The CDR3 is CASSLETNEKLFF. CDR3 nucleotide sequence: TGTGCCAGCTCACTAGAAACGAATGAAAAACTGTTTTTT.

The chain carries TRBV20-1 and TRBJ2-7, with TRBD2 as a possible D gene (6 bases). Trimming took 6 bases from V and 5 from J, leaving 11 bases between them. Germline-derived CDR1 and CDR2 are DFQATT and SNEGSKA (reference sequence). This CDR3 comprises 11 residues. CDR3 region: CSAGGADEQYF. Written as DNA, the CDR3 is TGCAGTGCGGGAGGTGCGGACGAGCAGTACTTC.

V and J are TRBV12-3 or TRBV12-4 and TRBJ1-2; 7 bases are a match to TRBD1. V lost 5 bases and J lost 4; bases outside the gene matches: 4. This CDR3 has 13 residues. The chain's CDR3 is CASSPTGPYGYTF. Written as DNA, the CDR3 is TGTGCCAGCAGTCCGACAGGGCCCTATGGCTACACCTTC.

This chain connects TRBV5-1 to TRBJ1-1; 11 positions agree with TRBD1. The germline V gene encodes CDR1 SGHRS and CDR2 YFSETQ. The CDR3 runs 17 residues. The ends lost 6 bases at V and 4 bases at J; junction bases unmatched: 14. CDR3 sequence reads: CASKKRGTGGDSTEAFF. In DNA form, the CDR3 reads TGCGCCAGCAAGAAACGGGGGACAGGGGGAGATAGCACTGAAGCTTTCTTT. The whole variable domain, remainder taken from reference TRBV5-1 and TRBJ1-1, is KAGVTQTPRYLIKTRGQQVTLSCSPISGHRSVSWYQQTPGQGLQFLFEYFSETQRNKGNFPGRFSGRQFSNSRSEMNVSTLELGDSALYLCASKKRGTGGDSTEAFFGQGTRLTVV.

The chain links TRBV30 to TRBJ2-1; D unclear. Trimming removed 5 bases at V and 0 bases at J, with 5 bases between. The germline V gene has CDR1 GTSNPN and CDR2 SVGIG (reference sequence). The CDR3 totals 12 residues. The CDR3 sequence is CAWGSSYNEQFF. DNA for the CDR3: TGTGCCTGGGGTAGCTCCTACAATGAGCAGTTCTTC.

The gene calls are TRBV7-8 and TRBJ1-2; 7 positions agree with TRBD1. The V segment lost 8 bases and the J segment 8 bases; nucleotides outside the gene matches: 17. The CDR3 extends over 15 amino acids. The germline gives CDR1 SGHVS, CDR2 FQNEAQ. The CDR3 loop is CASVQDRTARRGYTF. DNA for the CDR3: TGTGCCAGCGTACAGGACAGGACTGCAAGAAGGGGCTACACCTTC.

V is TRBV30 and J is TRBJ1-3, with 7 positions matching TRBD1. V lost 4 bases to trimming and J lost 3 bases; unmatched junction nucleotides: 12. In germline, CDR1 is GTSNPN, CDR2 SVGIG (reference sequence). CDR3 size: 16 residues. CDR3 nucleotides: TGTGCCTGGACTATACCGACAGGGAAGTATGGAAACACCATATATTTT. Residues: CAWTIPTGKYGNTIYF. Combining the CDR3 with reference TRBV30 and TRBJ1-3 gives the whole variable domain SQTIHQWPATLVQPVGSPLSLECTVEGTSNPNLYWYRQAAGRGLQLLFYSVGIGQISSEVPQNLSASRPQDRQFILSSKKLLLSDSGFYLCAWTIPTGKYGNTIYFGEGSWLTVV.

The V call is TRBV6-2 or TRBV6-3, the J call TRBJ1-2; D unclear. The V end was cut by 2 bases, the J end by 6 bases, with 7 bases between. CDR3 length: 12 amino acids. Per the germline V gene, CDR1 is MNHEY and CDR2 is SVGEGT. CDR3 residues: CASSYEAHGYTF. CDR3 DNA sequence: TGTGCCAGCAGTTACGAGGCTCATGGCTACACCTTC.

This clone was detected once. The CDR3 DNA sequence: TGCGCCAGCAGCTTGAGGACAGTGGACGAACTCGGCTATGGCTACACCTTC. Its translation is CASSLRTVDELGYGYTF. The rearrangement links TRBV5-1 to TRBJ1-2; D is perhaps TRBD1 (6 bases). The CDR3 consists of 17 residues. Germline V gives CDR1 SGHRS, CDR2 YFSETQ. V gave up 1 base and J gave up 4 bases, with 20 bases separating them.

V and J are TRBV7-8 and TRBJ1-2, with 9 bases fitting TRBD1. Trimming removed 5 bases from V and 2 bases from J; junction bases left unmatched: 18. This CDR3 contains 19 residues. The germline V gene encodes CDR1 SGHVS and CDR2 FQNEAQ. The CDR3 nucleotides read TGTGCCAGCAGCCCTTCTACCCAGAAAAACAGGGGGCCGAACTATGGCTACACCTTC. Translating gives CASSPSTQKNRGPNYGYTF.